The rows below give T cell receptor beta chains drawn from one sample of a study of blood T cell repertoires in COVID-19. Method: immunoSEQ multiplex PCR; TCRdb's copy keeps in-frame clones and lacks some. In the table there are 350,000 to 450,000 clones, more than 70% of which are singletons. The source material was peripheral blood. The source is a woman aged 55-69 years with COVID-19, enrolled during active disease. The CDR3 runs from the conserved cysteine through the conserved F or W. A D gene is named only where the DNA matches it firmly. Size values are once, few and many counts, or a class for expanded clones, and some rows have none.

clone_size: few
v_call: TRBV5-1
d_call: TRBD1
j_call: TRBJ2-3
cdr3_nt: TGCGCCAGCAGTCCACCGGGACAGAGCACAGATACGCAGTATTTT
cdr3_aa: CASSPPGQSTDTQYF

clone_size: -
v_call: TRBV18
d_call: -
j_call: TRBJ1-1
cdr3_nt: TGTGCCAGTTCCCTCAGAGGGGGGGGCAATGGAGAAGCTTTCTTT
cdr3_aa: CASSLRGGGNGEAFF

clone_size: -
v_call: TRBV21-1
d_call: -
j_call: TRBJ2-2
cdr3_nt: TGTGCCAGCGACAGGAGTTACACCGGGGAGCTGTTTTTT
cdr3_aa: CASDRSYTGELFF

clone_size: -
v_call: TRBV5-1
d_call: TRBD2
j_call: TRBJ2-3
cdr3_nt: TGCGCCAGCAGCCTCCCGACTAGCGGGGGGGCAGATACGCAGTATTTT
cdr3_aa: CASSLPTSGGADTQYF

clone_size: -
v_call: TRBV7-2
d_call: -
j_call: TRBJ1-6
cdr3_nt: TGTGCCAGCAGCTTAGCGCTGGGGCAGGGTCTCACCTATAATTCACCCCTCCACTTT
cdr3_aa: CASSLALGQGLTYNSPLHF

clone_size: -
v_call: TRBV29-1
d_call: -
j_call: TRBJ2-3
cdr3_nt: TGCAGCGTTCATACAGGGCCGCGCACAGATACGCAGTATTTT
cdr3_aa: CSVHTGPRTDTQYF

clone_size: -
v_call: TRBV5-1
d_call: -
j_call: TRBJ1-5
cdr3_nt: TGCGCCAGCTCGTGGGAAGAGGGGGTTCAGCCCCAGCATTTT
cdr3_aa: CASSWEEGVQPQHF

clone_size: -
v_call: TRBV3-1/TRBV3-2
d_call: -
j_call: TRBJ2-5
cdr3_nt: TGTGCCAGCAGCCAAAACTACAGGGGTCGGGGGGAGACCCAGTACTTC
cdr3_aa: CASSQNYRGRGETQYF

clone_size: -
v_call: TRBV11-2
d_call: -
j_call: TRBJ1-3
cdr3_nt: TGTGCCAGCAGCCTATTTACAGTTGGGAACACCATATATTTT
cdr3_aa: CASSLFTVGNTIYF

clone_size: -
v_call: TRBV4-1
d_call: -
j_call: TRBJ1-3
cdr3_nt: TGCGCCAGCAGCCATGGACAGACAGTCTCTGGAAACACCATATATTTT
cdr3_aa: CASSHGQTVSGNTIYF

clone_size: -
v_call: TRBV7-3
d_call: -
j_call: TRBJ1-2
cdr3_nt: TGTGCCAGCAGCTTTTCCCCAGGGATAGGTGGCTACACCTTC
cdr3_aa: CASSFSPGIGGYTF

clone_size: -
v_call: TRBV5-4
d_call: TRBD2
j_call: TRBJ2-1
cdr3_nt: TGTGCCAGCAGCTTGGACCAGCGGGGGGACAATGAGCAGTTCTTC
cdr3_aa: CASSLDQRGDNEQFF

clone_size: -
v_call: TRBV9
d_call: TRBD1
j_call: TRBJ1-6
cdr3_nt: TGTGCCAGCAGCCGCGACAGGGGCAATTCACCCCTCCACTTT
cdr3_aa: CASSRDRGNSPLHF

clone_size: -
v_call: TRBV13
d_call: -
j_call: TRBJ2-7
cdr3_nt: TGTGCCAGCAGCTTCGCTAGCATTCCACGGGAGCAGTACTTC
cdr3_aa: CASSFASIPREQYF

clone_size: once
v_call: TRBV5-3
d_call: TRBD1
j_call: TRBJ1-5
cdr3_nt: TGTGCCAGAAGCCCGAGAAACGACAGGGACAATCAGCCCCAGCATTTT
cdr3_aa: CARSPRNDRDNQPQHF

clone_size: -
v_call: TRBV7-8
d_call: -
j_call: TRBJ1-1
cdr3_nt: TGTGCCAGCAGCTTAGCGCGTCAGGGAAGAGTCATGAACACTGAAGCTTTCTTT
cdr3_aa: CASSLARQGRVMNTEAFF

clone_size: -
v_call: TRBV28
d_call: TRBD2
j_call: TRBJ2-2
cdr3_nt: TGTGCCAGCAGTCCCGCTCACCTAGCGGGGAGGAACACCGGGGAGCTGTTTTTT
cdr3_aa: CASSPAHLAGRNTGELFF

clone_size: -
v_call: TRBV28
d_call: TRBD1
j_call: TRBJ2-7
cdr3_nt: TGTGCCAGCAGCCGCCGGGACAGGGGCCACGAGCAGTACTTC
cdr3_aa: CASSRRDRGHEQYF

clone_size: -
v_call: TRBV6-5
d_call: -
j_call: TRBJ1-2
cdr3_nt: TGTGCCAGCAGAAGAGAGGTACCAGGGCATTATGGCTACACCTTC
cdr3_aa: CASRREVPGHYGYTF

clone_size: -
v_call: TRBV27
d_call: -
j_call: TRBJ2-5
cdr3_nt: TGTGCCAGCAGTTTATCGAGGGAGGGGGGGGGAGTAAGCCGGACCCAGTACTTC
cdr3_aa: CASSLSREGGGVSRTQYF

clone_size: -
v_call: TRBV6-5
d_call: -
j_call: TRBJ2-7
cdr3_nt: TGTGCCAGCATCGGGTACGGAAACTCCTACGAGCAGTACTTC
cdr3_aa: CASIGYGNSYEQYF

clone_size: -
v_call: TRBV27
d_call: -
j_call: TRBJ1-2
cdr3_nt: TGTGCCAGCAGTTTAAGCGGTGGGGGGTATGGCTACACCTTC
cdr3_aa: CASSLSGGGYGYTF

clone_size: once
v_call: TRBV10-1
d_call: -
j_call: TRBJ2-3
cdr3_nt: TGCGCCAGGGTACGAGGAGCAGATACGCAGTATTTT
cdr3_aa: CARVRGADTQYF

clone_size: -
v_call: TRBV10-3
d_call: -
j_call: TRBJ1-2
cdr3_nt: TGTGCCATCAGTCCGGGAAGGGAAGAAAAAGGCTACACCTTC
cdr3_aa: CAISPGREEKGYTF

clone_size: -
v_call: TRBV4-1
d_call: -
j_call: TRBJ1-4
cdr3_nt: TGCGCCAGCAGCCAAGGCGGGGTGGGGGAAAAACTGTTTTTT
cdr3_aa: CASSQGGVGEKLFF

clone_size: -
v_call: TRBV3-1/TRBV3-2
d_call: -
j_call: TRBJ1-1
cdr3_nt: TGTGCCAGCAGCCAAGATCTTGGAGGGGTGAACACTGAAGCTTTCTTT
cdr3_aa: CASSQDLGGVNTEAFF